This T cell receptor beta chain was found in a study of control samples from healthy donors and cancer patients. The protocol was immunoSEQ multiplex PCR, while the TCRdb copy is restricted to in-frame clones and leaves out a portion. Of about 130,000 clones listed, more than 85% were seen once; the top ten hold roughly 2%. The germline V gene has CDR1 GTSNPN and CDR2 SVGIG (reference sequence). The V and J ends lost 7 bases and 2 bases respectively, with 15 bases between them. This CDR3 spans 13 amino acids. The rearrangement joins TRBV30 to TRBJ2-7; possible D gene TRBD1, 5 bases. The clonotype comes from a man younger than 30 in good health. The sequenced sample was blood. The CDR3 DNA sequence: TGTGCCTCCACCAACAGGTCGCCCTACGAGCAGTACTTC. This codes for CASTNRSPYEQYF. Variable domain in full (rest from reference TRBV30 and TRBJ2-7): SQTIHQWPATLVQPVGSPLSLECTVEGTSNPNLYWYRQAAGRGLQLLFYSVGIGQISSEVPQNLSASRPQDRQFILSSKKLLLSDSGFYLCASTNRSPYEQYFGPGTRLTVT.